This T cell receptor (beta chain) was sequenced in a study of T cell clonotyping in hematopoietic cell transplantation (dated by TCRdb to the early 2020s). About the investigation overall: The study collected approximately 130 blood samples from approximately 40 consecutive transplant recipients and their related donors. Recruitment of patients was conducted between late 2015 and January 2017, and follow-up was continued until late 2020 or death. Study-wide conclusions, independent of this receptor: The sample size was limited and the cells went unsorted, which meant the CD4 and CD8 repertoire contributions could not be told apart. Broader TCR repertoire diversity after transplant was predicted by Inverse Simpson Index values from donors and from recipients before transplant. Overlap with donor repertoires was found for only a small fraction of recipient repertoires, with over 97% found to appear de novo at the given depth. Recipient TCR diversity fell after transplant, with pathologically expanded clonotypes rising progressively from day 30 to day 180.

A word on this clone: Its specific antigen is unknown. Base qualities are not provided; no much larger clone lies one nucleotide away.

The CDR3 starts with the cysteine, ends with the phenylalanine, and has 15 residues. Solely the CDR3 DNA is kept, with 45 bases framed from the first base. CDR1 is given as SGHTA and CDR2 as FQGNSA, both from the germline V gene. V loses 2 bases at its end and J loses 8 bases; junction bases beyond the gene matches: 8. For TCR beta sequencing, blood samples came from the related transplant donors. Nuclei Lysis Solution was used to extract genomic DNA from fresh or cryopreserved unfractionated peripheral blood mononuclear cells. TCR beta CDR3 regions were amplified from genomic DNA with the immunoSEQ assay, a bias-controlled multiplex PCR using V- and J-specific primers. A proprietary barcode and Illumina adapter sequences were added to the CDR3 amplicons in a second PCR step. An Illumina MiSeq instrument was used to sequence the CDR3 libraries. From the authors' description of their analysis: Export and quality control were handled in immunoSEQ Analyzer 3.0, while downstream analyses relied on R Bioconductor and Immunarch. Only productive rearrangements within the normalized downsampled data set were used in the calculation of repertoire metrics. Pathologically expanded clonotypes were defined as those larger than 5 templates in the normalized cohort. The Inverse Simpson Index was used to measure repertoire diversity. To capture all clonotypes, CMV-specificity analyses were performed on the non-normalized data set. The clones in this table, taken by TCRdb from immuneACCESS, are in-frame only. Not every clone is retained; where verified, under half of the shortfall comes from an unresolved V gene, and the cause of the rest is unknown. V and J calls and clone size come straight from that table; D and trimming were deduced from the DNA. The sample profile shows approximately 5,100 clones; about nine tenths of them were found once. The ten most abundant clones make up under 6% of the sample.

Sequencing was performed on peripheral blood mononuclear cells. The chain joins TRBV7-2 to TRBJ2-1, and TRBD1 matches 8 of the central bases. This receptor was taken from a man in his forties in good health. Some clones in this sample may be carry-over from other donors' samples. CDR3 loop: CASSLRTGPKDEQFF. The sequenced DNA: TGTGCCAGCAGCTTAAGGACAGGGCCTAAGGATGAGCAGTTCTTC.